The T cell receptor beta chain under discussion was sequenced for a study of cytomegalovirus exposure and HLA in healthy donors. Study-level points and caveats: Presence/absence analyses supposed approximately even sequencing depth among donors. The likely origin of a cluster of highly shared sequence variants was a sequencing artifact. Researchers left out some V segments, among them TRBV6-2 and TRBV6-3, as indistinguishable.

A remark on this clone: The antigen remains unidentified.

Germline assignment: CDR1 KGHSH and CDR2 LQKENI. The CDR3 spans 14 residues. The V gene lost 0 bases and the J gene lost 10 bases, with 10 bases spanning the gap. A multiplex PCR was run with 60 Vbeta primers and 13 Jbeta primers. This table comes from immunoSEQ multiplex PCR, and its TCRdb copy is limited to in-frame clones, with some not included. The table lists over 75,000 clones, approximately 78% of them singletons. At the time of sampling, donors were nominally healthy, though unrecorded immune exposures were likely. The sequence was collected from an older woman in good health and CMV-seronegative. Sequenced sample: PBMCs. The rearrangement links TRBV18 to TRBJ1-6; D is unclear. The CDR3 sequence: CASSPPKSESPLHF. For the CDR3, the DNA is TGTGCCAGCTCACCACCGAAAAGCGAGTCACCCCTCCACTTT. The variable domain in full, with the rest retrieved from reference TRBV18 and TRBJ1-6, is NAGVMQNPRHLVRRRGQEARLRCSPMKGHSHVYWYRQLPEEGLKFMVYLQKENIIDESGMPKERFSAEFPKEGPSILRIQQVVRGDSAAYFCASSPPKSESPLHFGNGTRLTVT.